This is a list of T cell receptor beta chains from one sample in a study of T-cell reconstitution after alpha-beta-depleted transplantation in children. TCRdb independently ran MiXCR on the PCR reads; one entry per CDR3 protein. The repertoire consists of about 400,000 distinct CDR3 sequences, with 20% occurring once and the leading ten covering 3% to 4%. Here the sequenced sample was PBMCs from the stem cell graft donor, taken from the stem cell graft. The receptor set was obtained from a human donor who donated a stem cell graft to a child with acute myeloid leukemia. The CDR3 runs from the conserved cysteine through the conserved F or W. The order of the fields is V gene, D gene, J gene, clone size, CDR3 DNA, CDR3 protein. D genes are given only for firm matches. Size tells how often a clone was seen (once, few, many) or the class of an expanded clone, and some rows leave it out.

V: TRBV20-1
D: NA
J: TRBJ2-1
size: many
DNA: TGCAGTGCTGCCTCGCTCGGGAGCTCCTACAATGAGCAGTTCTTC
CDR3: CSAASLGSSYNEQFF

V: TRBV4-1
D: NA
J: TRBJ2-7
size: NA
DNA: TGCGCCAGCAGCCCAGCGGAGTTCATGAGCTCCTACGAGCAGTACTTC
CDR3: CASSPAEFMSSYEQYF

V: TRBV20-1
D: NA
J: TRBJ1-2
size: NA
DNA: TGCAGTGCCCAAGACAGGATGATCCCCTATGGCTACACCTTC
CDR3: CSAQDRMIPYGYTF

V: TRBV2
D: TRBD1
J: TRBJ2-7
size: few
DNA: TGTGCCAGCAGTGAACAGGGGGCCGCCGAGCAGTACTTC
CDR3: CASSEQGAAEQYF

V: TRBV20-1
D: TRBD2
J: TRBJ2-1
size: NA
DNA: TGCAGTGCTAGGGGTAGCGGGAGGGGTGAGCAGTTCTTC
CDR3: CSARGSGRGEQFF

V: TRBV20-1
D: NA
J: TRBJ1-1
size: NA
DNA: TGCAGTGCTAGAAGGCCCGAGGTGGGGAACACTGAAGCTTTCTTT
CDR3: CSARRPEVGNTEAFF

V: TRBV29-1
D: NA
J: TRBJ2-5
size: NA
DNA: TGCAGCGTTGGGGGTCAGCCCCAAGAGACCCAGTACTTC
CDR3: CSVGGQPQETQYF

V: TRBV3-1
D: TRBD2
J: TRBJ2-1
size: NA
DNA: TGTGCCAACCTTAGCGGGAACTCCTACAATGAGCAGTTCTTC
CDR3: CANLSGNSYNEQFF

V: TRBV25-1
D: NA
J: TRBJ2-5
size: NA
DNA: TGTGCCAGCAGTGATAAGGCCAGCGGATCCCAAGAGACCCAGTACTTC
CDR3: CASSDKASGSQETQYF

V: TRBV29-1
D: NA
J: TRBJ2-1
size: many
DNA: TGCAGCGTGCAGGGGAGGGAGGTCGGCAATGAGCAGTTCTTC
CDR3: CSVQGREVGNEQFF

V: TRBV25-1
D: NA
J: TRBJ2-1
size: many
DNA: TGTGCCAGCAGTGAAGTGTCGTACAATGAGCAGTTCTTC
CDR3: CASSEVSYNEQFF

V: TRBV28
D: TRBD2
J: TRBJ2-5
size: few
DNA: TGTGCCAGCAGTCTCGGGGTAGCGGGAGCGGGGGAGACCCAGTACTTC
CDR3: CASSLGVAGAGETQYF

V: TRBV7-3
D: NA
J: TRBJ1-5
size: NA
DNA: TGTGCCAGCAGCATACACAGGGGCAATCAGCCCCAGCATTTT
CDR3: CASSIHRGNQPQHF

V: TRBV7-2
D: NA
J: TRBJ2-7
size: few
DNA: TGTGCCAGCAGCTTAACCAAGACAGAAGCAGAGCAGTACTTC
CDR3: CASSLTKTEAEQYF

V: TRBV6-5
D: TRBD1
J: TRBJ2-6
size: NA
DNA: TGTGCCAGCAGTTACGGGGACAGTCCCATTCCTTGGGCCAACGTCCTGACTTTC
CDR3: CASSYGDSPIPWANVLTF

V: TRBV12-3/TRBV12-4
D: TRBD1
J: TRBJ2-7
size: NA
DNA: TGTGCCAGCAGAGGGGACAGCTCCTACGAGCAGTACTTC
CDR3: CASRGDSSYEQYF

V: TRBV7-7
D: NA
J: TRBJ1-6
size: NA
DNA: TGTGCCAGCAGCCCAAAGACACAGAGCTCCTATAATTCACCCCTCCACTTT
CDR3: CASSPKTQSSYNSPLHF

V: TRBV6-5
D: TRBD1
J: TRBJ2-7
size: NA
DNA: TGTGCCAGCAGTTGGAGGACAGGGGTTATCGAGCAGTACTTC
CDR3: CASSWRTGVIEQYF

V: TRBV2
D: NA
J: TRBJ2-2
size: NA
DNA: TGTGCCAGCAGTGATCAGGGTATCGGGGAGCTGTTTTTT
CDR3: CASSDQGIGELFF

V: TRBV5-1
D: TRBD1
J: TRBJ2-7
size: many
DNA: TGCGCCAGCAGCCAGGGGACAGGCGACGAGCAGTACTTC
CDR3: CASSQGTGDEQYF

V: TRBV12-3/TRBV12-4
D: NA
J: TRBJ1-1
size: NA
DNA: TGTGCCAGCAGTTTCGGGGGGAGGACTGAAGCTTTCTTT
CDR3: CASSFGGRTEAFF

V: TRBV20-1
D: NA
J: TRBJ2-3
size: many
DNA: TGCAGAGCTAGCGATGGGGATACGCAGTATTTT
CDR3: CRASDGDTQYF

V: TRBV5-1
D: NA
J: TRBJ2-1
size: NA
DNA: TGCGCCAGCGGATCGGCGGGACCGACCAGCTCCTACAATGAGCAGTTCTTC
CDR3: CASGSAGPTSSYNEQFF

V: TRBV20-1
D: TRBD2
J: TRBJ2-7
size: many
DNA: TGCAGTGCTAGAGATAGTAGCGGGAGGTCCTACGAGCAGTACTTC
CDR3: CSARDSSGRSYEQYF

V: TRBV28
D: TRBD2
J: TRBJ2-3
size: NA
DNA: TGTGCCAGCAGTTCAGCGGGGCACCTATATCCAACAGATACGCAGTATTTT
CDR3: CASSSAGHLYPTDTQYF

V: TRBV28
D: TRBD2
J: TRBJ2-3
size: NA
DNA: TGTGCCAGCAGTTCCACGGGACTAGCAACAGATACGCAGTATTTT
CDR3: CASSSTGLATDTQYF

V: TRBV4-3
D: NA
J: TRBJ2-1
size: NA
DNA: TGCGCCAGCAGCCAAGATTTAGTGAACAATGAGCAGTTCTTC
CDR3: CASSQDLVNNEQFF

V: TRBV18
D: NA
J: TRBJ2-7
size: NA
DNA: TGTGCCAGCTCACCCGTTGGGCGCGACTACGAGCAGTACTTC
CDR3: CASSPVGRDYEQYF

V: TRBV12-3/TRBV12-4
D: TRBD2
J: TRBJ2-3
size: many
DNA: TGTGCCAGCAGTCCTAGCGGGAGTAGAACAGATACGCAGTATTTT
CDR3: CASSPSGSRTDTQYF

V: TRBV12-3/TRBV12-4
D: NA
J: TRBJ2-3
size: NA
DNA: TGTGCCAGCAGTCCAGAAGGGACCGTGCAGTATTTT
CDR3: CASSPEGTVQYF

V: TRBV10-3
D: TRBD2
J: TRBJ2-7
size: many
DNA: TGTGCCTTAGGGACTAACCTTGACGGCGAGCAGTACTTC
CDR3: CALGTNLDGEQYF

V: TRBV29-1
D: NA
J: TRBJ1-1
size: many
DNA: TGCAGCGTTGAATCGGCCGGGGGACCTGAAGCTTTCTTT
CDR3: CSVESAGGPEAFF

V: TRBV11-1
D: TRBD1
J: TRBJ2-3
size: NA
DNA: TGTGCCAGCAGCTACCTAGCCGGGACAGGGGTCACAGATACGCAGTATTTT
CDR3: CASSYLAGTGVTDTQYF

V: TRBV18
D: TRBD1
J: TRBJ1-1
size: NA
DNA: TGTGCCAGCTCACCGGGGACAGCCCACACTGAAGCTTTCTTT
CDR3: CASSPGTAHTEAFF

V: TRBV20-1
D: NA
J: TRBJ2-7
size: NA
DNA: TGCAGTGTTGAGGACAGCCGCTCCTACGAGCAGTACTTC
CDR3: CSVEDSRSYEQYF

V: TRBV15
D: NA
J: TRBJ2-1
size: few
DNA: TGTGCCACCAGCAGAGATCTCTCTACAGGGACGACCTACAATGAGCAGTTCTTC
CDR3: CATSRDLSTGTTYNEQFF

V: TRBV12-3/TRBV12-4
D: TRBD1
J: TRBJ1-2
size: few
DNA: TGTGCCAGCAGTAACCGGGACAGGGACCGTGGCTACACCTTC
CDR3: CASSNRDRDRGYTF

V: TRBV14
D: TRBD2
J: TRBJ2-1
size: few
DNA: TGTGCCAGCAGCCAAGGAACGGGAGGGCCGAGCAATGAGCAGTTCTTC
CDR3: CASSQGTGGPSNEQFF

V: TRBV7-8
D: TRBD1
J: TRBJ2-7
size: few
DNA: TGTGCCAGCAGCTTCGACAGGGGCGGAAACTACGAGCAGTACTTC
CDR3: CASSFDRGGNYEQYF

V: TRBV10-3
D: TRBD1
J: TRBJ2-2
size: NA
DNA: TGTGCCATCAGTAATCCAGGGGGTTCCGGGGAGCTGTTTTTT
CDR3: CAISNPGGSGELFF

V: TRBV9
D: NA
J: TRBJ2-1
size: NA
DNA: TGTGCCAGCAGCGTAGAGGGGGGGGGCTACAATGAGCAGTTCTTC
CDR3: CASSVEGGGYNEQFF

V: TRBV24-1
D: NA
J: TRBJ2-3
size: few
DNA: TGTGCCACCAGCTCCCCGACTGAGGAACGAGATACGCAGTATTTT
CDR3: CATSSPTEERDTQYF

V: TRBV12-3/TRBV12-4
D: TRBD1
J: TRBJ1-1
size: few
DNA: TGTGCCAGCAGTCCTAGACAGGGGAACACTGAACCTTTCTTT
CDR3: CASSPRQGNTEPFF

V: TRBV29-1
D: NA
J: TRBJ2-7
size: NA
DNA: TGCAGCGTTGAAAGGCTCTTCTCCTACGAGCAGTACTTC
CDR3: CSVERLFSYEQYF

V: TRBV20-1
D: TRBD1
J: TRBJ2-3
size: many
DNA: TGCAGTGCTAGACAGACAGGGCGAGATACGCAGTATTTT
CDR3: CSARQTGRDTQYF

V: TRBV5-8
D: NA
J: TRBJ2-5
size: few
DNA: TGTGCCAGCAGCCCTATTAAGGTCTTGGGGGAGACCCAGTACTTC
CDR3: CASSPIKVLGETQYF

V: TRBV20-1
D: TRBD2
J: TRBJ2-1
size: few
DNA: TGCAGTGCTCGAAGACTAGCGGGAGGTGCGAATGAGCAGTTCTTC
CDR3: CSARRLAGGANEQFF

V: TRBV29-1
D: NA
J: TRBJ1-3
size: NA
DNA: TGCAGCGCCTTACAGGGTCCGCCTGGAAACACCATATATTTT
CDR3: CSALQGPPGNTIYF

V: TRBV20-1
D: NA
J: TRBJ2-7
size: many
DNA: TGCAGTGCTACGGCAGGGAACTACGAGCAGTACTTC
CDR3: CSATAGNYEQYF

V: TRBV15
D: NA
J: TRBJ2-7
size: few
DNA: TGTGCCACCAGCAGAGATCGCGCATCAGGGTACGAGCAGTACTTC
CDR3: CATSRDRASGYEQYF

V: TRBV6-5
D: NA
J: TRBJ2-2
size: few
DNA: TGTGCCAGCAGTTATACGGGGGCTGGCACCGGGGAGCTGTTTTTT
CDR3: CASSYTGAGTGELFF

V: TRBV5-1
D: NA
J: TRBJ2-2
size: NA
DNA: TGCGCCAGCAGCCTTACACAGGGGAACACCGGGGAGCTGTTTTTT
CDR3: CASSLTQGNTGELFF

V: TRBV4-1
D: NA
J: TRBJ1-1
size: few
DNA: TGCGCCAGCAGCCCCGAGGACAGATCAACTGAAGCTTTCTTT
CDR3: CASSPEDRSTEAFF

V: TRBV15
D: NA
J: TRBJ2-7
size: NA
DNA: TGTGCCACCAGCAGAGAGGGGAGCTCCTACGAGCAGTACTTC
CDR3: CATSREGSSYEQYF

V: TRBV20-1
D: TRBD2
J: TRBJ2-5
size: NA
DNA: TGCAGTGCTGGTAGCGGGAGTAGGGGAGAGACCCAGTACTTC
CDR3: CSAGSGSRGETQYF

V: TRBV5-1
D: TRBD1
J: TRBJ2-7
size: NA
DNA: TGCGCCAGCAGCTTGACCTACAGGACAGGATTATCGGACGAGCAGTACTTC
CDR3: CASSLTYRTGLSDEQYF

V: TRBV14
D: NA
J: TRBJ2-1
size: NA
DNA: TGTGCCAGCAGCCAAGAGGGGAGAAAGATTTCGGATGAGCAGTTCTTC
CDR3: CASSQEGRKISDEQFF

V: TRBV10-1
D: NA
J: TRBJ2-2
size: many
DNA: TGCGCCAGCAGTGAACGGACCGGGGAGCTGTTTTTT
CDR3: CASSERTGELFF